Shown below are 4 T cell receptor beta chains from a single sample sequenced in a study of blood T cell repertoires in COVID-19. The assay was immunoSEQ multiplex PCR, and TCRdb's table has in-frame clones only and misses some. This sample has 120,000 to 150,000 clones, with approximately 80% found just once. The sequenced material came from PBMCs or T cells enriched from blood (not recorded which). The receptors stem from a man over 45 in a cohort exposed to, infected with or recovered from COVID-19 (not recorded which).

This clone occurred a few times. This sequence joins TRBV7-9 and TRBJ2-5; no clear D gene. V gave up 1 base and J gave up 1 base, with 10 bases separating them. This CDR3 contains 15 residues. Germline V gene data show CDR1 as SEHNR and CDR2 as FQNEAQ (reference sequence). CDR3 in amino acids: CASSLGLTVQETQYF. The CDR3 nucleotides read TGTGCCAGCAGCTTAGGCCTTACAGTCCAAGAGACCCAGTACTTC.

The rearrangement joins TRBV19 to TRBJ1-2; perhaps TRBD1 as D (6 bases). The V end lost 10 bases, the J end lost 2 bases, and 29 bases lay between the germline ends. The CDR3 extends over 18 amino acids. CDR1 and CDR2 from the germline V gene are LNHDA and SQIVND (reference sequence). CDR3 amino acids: CATTYRGGTLSWNYGYTF. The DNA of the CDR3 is TGTGCCACCACCTATAGGGGGGGGACCCTATCATGGAACTATGGCTACACCTTC.

Written as DNA, the CDR3 is TGTGCCAGCAGCTCGCTGACGGAACGACTTTACGAGCAGTACTTC. Its protein product is CASSSLTERLYEQYF. The J gene is TRBJ2-7, the V gene TRBV7-2; D is unclear. The CDR3 runs to 15 residues. The germline gives CDR1 SGHTA, CDR2 FQGNSA. The germline V and J ends were trimmed by 4 bases and 4 bases, with 17 bases remaining between them. The whole variable domain, remainder taken from reference TRBV7-2 and TRBJ2-7, is GAGVSQSPSNKVTEKGKDVELRCDPISGHTALYWYRQSLGQGLEFLIYFQGNSAPDKSGLPSDRFSAERTGGSVSTLTIQRTQQEDSAVYLCASSSLTERLYEQYFGPGTRLTVT.

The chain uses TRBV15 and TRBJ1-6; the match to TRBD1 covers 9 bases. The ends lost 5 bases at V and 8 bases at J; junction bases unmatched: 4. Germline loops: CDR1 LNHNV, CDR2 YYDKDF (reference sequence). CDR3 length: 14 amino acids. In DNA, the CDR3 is TGTGCCACCAGCGCAGGGACAGGGTATTCACCCCTCCACTTT. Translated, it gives CATSAGTGYSPLHF.